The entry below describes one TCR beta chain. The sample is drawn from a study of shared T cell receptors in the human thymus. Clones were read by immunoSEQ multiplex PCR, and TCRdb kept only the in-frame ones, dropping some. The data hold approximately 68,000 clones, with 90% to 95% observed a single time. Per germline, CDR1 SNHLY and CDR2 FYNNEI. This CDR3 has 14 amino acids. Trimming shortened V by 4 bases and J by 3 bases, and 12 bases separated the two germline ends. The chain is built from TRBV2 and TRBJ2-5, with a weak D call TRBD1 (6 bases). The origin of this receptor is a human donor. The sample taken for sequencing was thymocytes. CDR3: CASSVRGSEETQYF. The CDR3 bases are TGTGCCAGCAGTGTCAGGGGATCTGAAGAGACCCAGTACTTC.